A single sample is the source of the 21 T cell receptor beta chains below, sequenced in a study of spatial heterogeneity in lung cancer. TCRdb reprocessed the 5' RACE reads via MiXCR and lists one record per CDR3 protein. The sample yields about 86,000 distinct CDR3 sequences, approximately 12% seen once. Time point in this sample: sample taken at primary tumor resection. Unsorted whole RNA from tumor, nontumor lung or frozen PBMC underwent sequencing. The sample was PBMCs, taken at surgery. These receptors were collected from a male donor with early-stage non-small cell lung cancer.

This clonotype showed up just a few times. The chain uses TRBV5-1 and TRBJ2-5; no clear D. V dropped 1 base and J dropped 2 bases, with 12 bases sitting between them. The CDR3 contains 15 residues. Germline CDR1 and CDR2: SGHRS and YFSETQ. CDR3 loop: CASSLTPGGQETQYF. In DNA form, the CDR3 reads TGCGCCAGCAGCTTGACGCCAGGCGGACAAGAGACCCAGTACTTC.

Of note for this clonotype: Germline and junction disagree at one end, which may indicate a read error. CDR3 nucleotides: TGTGTCAGCAGTCGTCAGGGGAGGGCCACTGAAGCTTTCTTT. Encoded protein: CVSSRQGRATEAFF. V and J are TRBV25-1 and TRBJ1-1, with a weak D call TRBD1 (6 bases). Germline CDR1 is MGHDK and CDR2 is SYGVNS. This CDR3 region has 14 residues. Full variable domain (outside the CDR3, taken from reference TRBV25-1 and TRBJ1-1): EADIYQTPRYLVIGTGKKITLECSQTMGHDKMYWYQQDPGMELHLIHYSYGVNSTEKGDLSSESTVSRIRTEHFPLTLESARPSHTSQYLCVSSRQGRATEAFFGQGTRLTVV.

The chain carries TRBV5-5 and TRBJ2-7; 8 nucleotides agree with TRBD1. The ends lost 3 bases at V and 4 bases at J; junction bases unmatched: 9. CDR1 and CDR2 (germline): SGHKS, YYEKEE (reference sequence). The CDR3 runs 15 residues. The CDR3 here is CASSSGQGNKYEQYF. In DNA, the CDR3 is TGTGCCAGCAGCTCCGGACAGGGAAATAAGTACGAGCAGTACTTC.

This clonotype was observed at least ten times. The chain employs TRBV7-2 and TRBJ1-5; no clear D. Trimming removed 1 base from V and 9 bases from J, with 13 bases in between. There are 14 residues in the CDR3. CDR1 is SGHTA and CDR2 is FQGNSA in the germline V gene. The CDR3 region has the DNA TGTGCCAGCAGCTTAGAAGGGATGGTAGGGCCCCAGCATTTT. Protein product: CASSLEGMVGPQHF. The full variable domain, its missing parts supplied by reference TRBV7-2 and TRBJ1-5, is GAGVSQSPSNKVTEKGKDVELRCDPISGHTALYWYRQSLGQGLEFLIYFQGNSAPDKSGLPSDRFSAERTGGSVSTLTIQRTQQEDSAVYLCASSLEGMVGPQHFGDGTRLSIL.

This clonotype was seen a few times. V usage is TRBV4-2 and J usage is TRBJ2-1; 13 bases map to TRBD2. V lost 1 base and J lost 4; bases outside the gene matches: 4. There are 17 residues in the CDR3. Germline values: CDR1 LGHNA, CDR2 YNFKEQ. For the CDR3, the DNA is TGTGCCAGCAGCCAAGTCGGGACTAGCGGGGTTTACAATGAGCAGTTCTTC. This codes for CASSQVGTSGVYNEQFF.

The chain is built from TRBV15 and TRBJ1-1; D might be TRBD1 (6 bases). There are 15 residues in the CDR3. Trimming took 3 bases from V and 0 from J, leaving 11 bases between them. Germline V lookup: CDR1 LNHNV, CDR2 YYDKDF (reference sequence). The CDR3 nucleotides are TGTGCCACCAGCAGGAACAGGGACATGAACACTGAAGCTTTCTTT. It codes for CATSRNRDMNTEAFF.

Only a few counts were recorded for this clonotype. This chain uses TRBV5-5 with TRBJ2-3, with D hard to call. Per the germline V gene, CDR1 is SGHKS and CDR2 is YYEKEE (reference sequence). The CDR3 is 12 amino acids. V shed 1 base and J shed 5 bases, with 5 bases lying between them. CDR3 coding DNA: TGTGCCAGCAGCTTGTATGGAGATACGCAGTATTTT. Its protein product is CASSLYGDTQYF.

This clonotype has only a few counts. The genes are TRBV20-1 and TRBJ2-1; 13 positions agree with TRBD2. CDR3 length: 20 residues. The V gene end was trimmed by 0 bases and the J gene end by 0 bases; junction bases not matched to a gene: 11. Germline V CDR1 and CDR2: DFQATT, SNEGSKA (reference sequence). CDR3 sequence (DNA): TGCAGTGCTAGAGATTCCGGGGGACTAGCGGGGCCTAGCTCCTACAATGAGCAGTTCTTC. This translates into CSARDSGGLAGPSSYNEQFF.

This clonotype was recorded at least ten times. V usage is TRBV12-3 or TRBV12-4 and J usage is TRBJ2-4; 8 nucleotides line up with TRBD2. CDR3 length: 13 residues. V lost 3 bases and J lost 15; bases outside the gene matches: 10. Here the CDR3 reads CASSFGSRGAVYF. The CDR3 nucleotides read TGTGCCAGCAGTTTCGGCTCGCGGGGGGCAGTGTACTTC.

In its sample, this clonotype was seen a few times. J is TRBJ2-2 and V is TRBV20-1; D is ambiguous. CDR1 DFQATT and CDR2 SNEGSKA come from the germline V gene (reference sequence). The germline V and J ends were trimmed by 6 bases and 2 bases, with 10 bases remaining between them. This CDR3 spans 13 amino acids. The CDR3 reads CSARTRNTGELFF. The CDR3 DNA sequence: TGCAGTGCGCGGACCCGAAACACCGGGGAGCTGTTTTTT.

This clonotype has just a few counts. The rearrangement links TRBV6-1 to TRBJ1-3; D is unresolved. The V and J ends lost 2 bases and 1 base respectively, with 3 bases between them. CDR3 length: 13 amino acids. CDR1 is MNHNS, CDR2 SASEGT, per germline. The CDR3 region is CASSEPSGNTIYF. The CDR3 nucleotides read TGTGCCAGCAGTGAACCATCTGGAAACACCATATATTTT.

This clonotype was recorded at least ten times. J is TRBJ2-5 and V is TRBV20-1; no clear D gene. CDR3 length: 14 residues. Per the germline V gene, CDR1 is DFQATT and CDR2 is SNEGSKA (reference sequence). Trimming left V 5 bases short and J 2 bases short, with 15 bases between. CDR3 loop: CSAGAPEQQETQYF. In DNA form, the CDR3 reads TGCAGTGCTGGAGCCCCGGAGCAGCAAGAGACCCAGTACTTC.

The chain combines TRBV4-1 with TRBJ1-6; D is ambiguous. V was trimmed by 1 base and J by 0 bases, leaving 10 bases between them. CDR1 is MGHRA, CDR2 YSYEKL, per germline. This CDR3 spans 17 amino acids. The CDR3 nucleotides are TGCGCCAGCAGCCAAGCCGTCGGGCGCTCCTATAATTCACCCCTCCACTTT. Its translation: CASSQAVGRSYNSPLHF.

There are many counts of this clonotype. V gene TRBV7-2 combines with J gene TRBJ2-3; either TRBD1 or TRBD2 may fit D (5 bases each). From germline, CDR1 is SGHTA and CDR2 FQGNSA. CDR3 length: 19 amino acids. V lost 4 bases, J lost 0 bases, and 23 bases lay in between. Here the CDR3 DNA reads TGTGCCAGCAGCTCTTATCCCATCCGAGGGGCGACTAGCACAGATACGCAGTATTTT. Protein sequence: CASSSYPIRGATSTDTQYF.

In its sample, this clonotype was seen a few times. This chain uses TRBV12-3 or TRBV12-4 with TRBJ2-2, with a tentative D call TRBD2 (5 bases). Trimming removed 7 bases from V and 7 bases from J, with 10 bases in between. This CDR3 is built from 12 residues. The chain's CDR3 is CASNPGIGELFF. CDR3 in DNA: TGTGCCAGCAATCCGGGAATCGGGGAGCTGTTTTTT.

This clonotype has ten or more counts. J is TRBJ1-6 and V is TRBV7-6, with 7 bases matching TRBD1. CDR3 length equals 17 residues. The germline V gene encodes CDR1 SGHVS and CDR2 FNYEAQ. The V segment lost 7 bases and the J segment 8 bases; nucleotides outside the gene matches: 17. CDR3 in amino acids: CASTPWPGQRRDSPLHF. CDR3 in DNA: TGTGCCAGCACCCCTTGGCCGGGACAGCGGCGTGATTCACCCCTCCACTTT.

This clonotype has just a few counts. The chain links TRBV29-1 to TRBJ2-5, with 7 bases fitting TRBD2. Germline assignment: CDR1 SQVTM and CDR2 ANQGSEA. This CDR3 contains 15 residues. Trimming cost V 4 bases and J 5 bases; bases outside gene matches: 13. This CDR3 is CSVVSREGPVETQYF. In DNA form, the CDR3 reads TGCAGCGTTGTTTCAAGGGAGGGGCCGGTCGAGACCCAGTACTTC.

The chain is built from TRBV4-2 and TRBJ1-2; 12 bases line up with TRBD1. Germline loops: CDR1 LGHNA, CDR2 YNFKEQ. This CDR3 region has 14 residues. J was trimmed by 4 bases and V by 4 bases; bases with no gene match: 1. The CDR3 spells CASSRDRGPYGYTF. The CDR3 nucleotides are TGTGCCAGCAGCCGGGACAGGGGGCCCTATGGCTACACCTTC.

The chain recombines TRBV5-1 with TRBJ2-1, with D perhaps assigned TRBD1 or TRBD2 (5 bases each). CDR1 and CDR2 (germline): SGHRS, YFSETQ. This CDR3 is built from 20 residues. The ends were cut back, 0 bases at V and 2 bases at J, with 24 bases in the middle. The CDR3 spells CASSLGVDGLVQGPYNEQFF. CDR3 in DNA: TGCGCCAGCAGCTTGGGTGTGGATGGTCTGGTCCAGGGACCCTACAATGAGCAGTTCTTC.

This clonotype was seen a handful of times. This chain links TRBV19 with TRBJ1-2; 8 positions match TRBD1. The germline gives CDR1 LNHDA, CDR2 SQIVND (reference sequence). The CDR3 is made up of 14 amino acids. J gave up 8 bases and V 6 bases, and 11 bases lay outside the gene matches. CDR3 nucleotide sequence: TGTGCCAGTAGGCCGGGACAGGCCTCTCCCGGCTACACCTTC. Protein: CASRPGQASPGYTF.

This clonotype has ten or more counts. This sequence joins TRBV6-2 or TRBV6-3 and TRBJ1-2; 10 nucleotides align to TRBD1. V gave up 6 bases and J gave up 2 bases; unmatched junction bases: 6. The germline CDR1 and CDR2 sequences are MNHEY and SVGEGT. This CDR3 region has 15 residues. Written as DNA, the CDR3 is TGTGCCAGCAGCGCGGGACAGGGGCGGAACTATGGCTACACCTTC. It is translated as CASSAGQGRNYGYTF.